This T cell receptor (beta chain) emerged from a study of OX40 agonist ivuxolimab in advanced cancers. Assay: immunoSEQ multiplex PCR; the TCRdb copy retains only in-frame clones and omits some. Among around 150,000 clones, around nine tenths were seen once, and the ten largest hold approximately 1.1%. The CDR3 totals 15 residues. The rearrangement uses TRBV12-2 and TRBJ1-5; the table's D gene call, TRBD1, was not cross checked with the DNA. TRBV12-2 is given as a pseudogene. This sequence was found in an adult with an advanced solid tumor such as melanoma, head and neck, liver or kidney cancer. This material consisted of CD4+ or CD8+ T cells sorted from blood, taken in a trial of the OX40 agonist ivuxolimab. The CDR3 region has the DNA TGTGCAAGTCGCTTAAAGTGGGCCCTCCGACAGCCCCAGCATTTT. It translates to CASRLKWALRQPQHF.